This T cell receptor (beta chain) was recorded in a study of identical twins (dated by TCRdb to the mid-2010s). About the full investigation: TCR alpha and beta repertoires from monozygotic twins, unrelated adults of various ages and cord blood were deep-sequenced to test whether fetal clonotypes persist. To rule out contamination, replicate twin experiments were performed at different times with different library preparation protocols.

This clonotype was seen only a few times. Its cognate antigen has yet to be identified. Qualities for individual bases were not recorded, and no much larger clone is one base off. Libraries were built with 5' RACE. TCRdb shows the sequencer as Illumina HiSeq 2000. A universal primer binding site was added through template switching, and the final cDNA carried a unique molecular identifier so that TCR cDNA molecules could be counted accurately. Specific primers in the conserved constant-segment region were used to synthesize first-strand cDNA for the TCR alpha and beta chains. Each cDNA library was double barcoded, with a SMART-Mk sample barcode plus Illumina barcodes, to control for contamination. TruSeq adapter sequences and Illumina sample barcodes were added in two successive PCR steps. The Illumina HiSeq platform was used with custom primers to sequence TCR alpha and beta cDNA libraries. In the paper's pipeline: Unique molecular identifiers were extracted from raw reads with MiGEC, and CDR3 positions were determined with MiXCR. Recombination models were inferred per individual with the repgenHMM and IGoR tools using an EM algorithm. Shared clonotypes were analyzed with the tcR package in R, and sharing was normalized by the product of cloneset sizes. Out-of-frame nonproductive sequences were analyzed to study raw recombination free of thymic and clonal selection effects. The public reads were reanalyzed by TCRdb: fastp trimming at Q25, MiXCR alignment, in-frame beta chains only. Identical CDR3 protein sequences are pooled into one entry, listed with their most common genes and DNA. The V and J calls reflect TCRdb's pipeline rather than the authors' work. The sample table shows roughly 630,000 distinct CDR3 sequences, and just over 7% are seen once. About 1.6% of the sample is in the top ten clones.

Every donor in the study was a healthy Caucasian. Three pairs of female monozygotic twins, all aged about 18 to 30 years, made up the twin cohort. RNA for TCR libraries was isolated from peripheral blood mononuclear cells. Measured from the cysteine to the phenylalanine, the CDR3 is 14 residues long. Here the CDR3 DNA is all that survives: 42 bases in frame from base 1. V lost 1 base and J lost 3 bases; the stretch between them is 13 bases long. Based on the germline V gene (reference sequence), the CDR1 and CDR2 sequences are DFQATT and SNEGSKA. What the authors observed across the whole study: Abundant cord blood beta clonotypes had fewer insertions, young adult naive repertoires showed a similar but weaker trend, and memory repertoires showed no such trend. In monozygotic twins, out-of-frame TCR alpha sharing was systematically underestimated by recombination models, although the models agreed with sharing between unrelated individuals. Compared with coincidental sharing between unrelated individuals, out-of-frame TCR alpha sequences shared between twins showed an excess of sequences with low generation probability. Because the same donors could not be followed over many years, conclusions were based on cross-sectional statistical analysis. Excess twin sharing in beta out-of-frame sequences was weaker because fewer shared sequences lowered the signal-to-noise ratio. Invariant T cells such as MAIT and iNKT could partly confound zero-insertion analyses, although diverse VJ usage argued against such confounding for most clonotypes.

These data were also reused for a study on yellow fever vaccine responses in identical twins. As that second study puts it: The authors reported that the T cell response to vaccination in identical twins appeared partly convergent and partly personalized. Focusing on identical twins, the study followed the T cell clones that responded to the vaccine, and did so with precision.

This receptor was taken from a woman aged 18-30 years in good health. Sequenced material: PBMCs. The chain is encoded by TRBV20-1 joined to TRBJ2-7; possibly the D gene is TRBD2, per 6 matching bases. CDR3 reads: CSARVGGLRYEQYF. The DNA sequence reads TGCAGTGCTAGAGTGGGGGGACTCCGCTACGAGCAGTACTTC.